The clone carrying this TCR beta chain was recorded many times. Template-switch 5'RACE cDNA synthesis added a 10-nucleotide unique molecular identifier. TCRdb re-analysed the 5' RACE reads in MiXCR, keeping a single row per CDR3 protein. The data contain under 50,000 distinct CDR3 sequences, approximately 10% of them singletons. V lost 4 bases and J lost 0, with 14 bases in between. The germline gives CDR1 SGHRS, CDR2 YFSETQ. CDR3 length: 16 residues. The source of the sample is a study of neurological immune-mediated disorders. The receptor comes from a woman in her 30s with HTLV-1-associated myelopathy (HAM/TSP). Sequenced input: CD4+ T cells from blood. The chain links TRBV5-1 to TRBJ1-3; D not resolved. The CDR3 protein is CASSPKGPGSGNTIYF. CDR3 sequence (DNA): TGCGCCAGCAGCCCGAAAGGACCGGGCTCTGGAAACACCATATATTTT.